The entry below gives a single T cell receptor (beta chain) sequence along with its context. Its target is not known. The record originates from a study of cytomegalovirus exposure and HLA in healthy donors. General observations from the study: Productive rates of about 87% or about 30% were seen for most TCR beta V segments in an earlier analysis. Common viral pathogens (according to a later analysis) appeared linked to several of the most significant clusters.

Germline CDR1 is MNHEY and CDR2 is SMNVEV (reference sequence). The CDR3 covers 15 residues. The V end lost 6 bases, the J end lost 4 bases, and 18 bases lay between the germline ends. PCR amplification relied on 60 Vbeta primers (plus 13 Jbeta primers). Produced via immunoSEQ multiplex PCR; TCRdb's table is partial and in-frame only. The repertoire holds some 140,000 clones, with roughly three quarters as singletons. The TCR comes from a man aged 30 to 45 in good health and CMV-seronegative. Source material: PBMCs. The rearrangement links TRBV27 to TRBJ1-2, with D unresolved. The CDR3: CASSEKGRSGYGYTF. The CDR3 DNA follows: TGTGCCAGCAGCGAAAAAGGGAGAAGCGGCTATGGCTACACCTTC.